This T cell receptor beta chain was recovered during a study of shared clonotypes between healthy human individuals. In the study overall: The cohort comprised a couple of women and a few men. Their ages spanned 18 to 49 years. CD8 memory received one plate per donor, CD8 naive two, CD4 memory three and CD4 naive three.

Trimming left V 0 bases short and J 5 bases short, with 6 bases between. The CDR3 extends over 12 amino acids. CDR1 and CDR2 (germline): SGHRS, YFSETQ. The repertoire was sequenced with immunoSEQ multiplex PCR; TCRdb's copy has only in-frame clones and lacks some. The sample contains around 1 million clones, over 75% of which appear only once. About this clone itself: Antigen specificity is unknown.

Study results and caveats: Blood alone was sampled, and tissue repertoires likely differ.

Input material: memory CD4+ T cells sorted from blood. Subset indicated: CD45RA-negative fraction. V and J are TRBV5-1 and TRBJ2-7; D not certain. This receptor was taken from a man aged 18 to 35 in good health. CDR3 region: CASSLVPNEQYF. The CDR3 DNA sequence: TGCGCCAGCAGCTTGGTTCCCAACGAGCAGTACTTC.